These 22 T cell receptor beta chains were all obtained from the same sample, sequenced in a study of T cell changes during pregnancy in multiple sclerosis (dated by TCRdb to about 2019). The library came from the immunoSEQ multiplex PCR assay. Drawn from immuneACCESS, this table holds only the in-frame rearrangements with V and J called that TCRdb kept. Clones are partly lost; checked studies trace under half to an unresolved V gene and leave the rest unexplained. For this sample there are 70,000 or so clones; 75% to 95% appear just once. The ten most abundant clones make up around 0.64% of the sample. The sequencing here drew on peripheral blood, taken in the third trimester of pregnancy. Receptors were obtained from a female donor in good health, enrolled as a control in a pregnancy study.

This chain links TRBV10-3 with TRBJ1-2, with TRBD1 matching over 9 bases. This CDR3 has 17 amino acids. Germline V gene sequence: CDR1 ENHRY, CDR2 SYGVKD. The J segment lost 6 bases and the V segment lost 3 bases, leaving 14 bases of the junction unmatched. The CDR3 sequence is CAISEAGGSRDRDGYTF. The DNA of the CDR3 is TGTGCCATCAGTGAAGCGGGGGGGTCCCGGGACAGGGATGGCTACACCTTC.

This clone was counted a single time. The rearrangement uses TRBV5-1 and TRBJ2-5; 8 nucleotides agree with TRBD2. CDR1 SGHRS and CDR2 YFSETQ come from the germline V gene. J lost 5 bases, V lost 0 bases, and 21 bases had no gene match. This CDR3 is built from 20 residues. The CDR3, as DNA: TGCGCCAGCAGCTTGGCCCGCGCGGGAGGTAACCAAGCCCTAAGGGAGACCCAGTACTTC. This encodes CASSLARAGGNQALRETQYF.

The chain is built from TRBV5-1 and TRBJ2-3; D perhaps matches TRBD1 (5 bases). Germline-derived CDR1 and CDR2 are SGHRS and YFSETQ. The V end lost 4 bases, the J end lost 0 bases, and 15 bases lay between the germline ends. The CDR3 sequence is 16 residues long. DNA of the CDR3: TGCGCCAGCAGCGGATCGTTGAAGGGGAGCACAGATACGCAGTATTTT. Translation: CASSGSLKGSTDTQYF. Full variable domain (outside the CDR3, taken from reference TRBV5-1 and TRBJ2-3): KAGVTQTPRYLIKTRGQQVTLSCSPISGHRSVSWYQQTPGQGLQFLFEYFSETQRNKGNFPGRFSGRQFSNSRSEMNVSTLELGDSALYLCASSGSLKGSTDTQYFGPGTRLTVL.

The chain joins TRBV7-2 to TRBJ1-2; D is perhaps TRBD1 (6 bases). Germline V gene data show CDR1 as SGHTA and CDR2 as FQGNSA. Trimming pared 5 bases from V and 5 bases from J, leaving 18 bases between. There are 15 residues in the CDR3. The CDR3 DNA reads as TGTGCCAGCAGCCCCTACAGGGAAGGTCGATATGGCTACACCTTC. This translates into CASSPYREGRYGYTF. The variable domain in full, with the rest retrieved from reference TRBV7-2 and TRBJ1-2, is GAGVSQSPSNKVTEKGKDVELRCDPISGHTALYWYRQSLGQGLEFLIYFQGNSAPDKSGLPSDRFSAERTGGSVSTLTIQRTQQEDSAVYLCASSPYREGRYGYTFGSGTRLTVV.

The rearrangement uses TRBV9 and TRBJ2-3; 8 nucleotides line up with TRBD2. Trimming removed 3 bases from V and 2 bases from J; junction bases left unmatched: 11. Per the germline V gene, CDR1 is SGDLS and CDR2 is YYNGEE. The CDR3 runs 17 residues. CDR3 coding DNA: TGTGCCAGCAGCGAGGCCCGAGCGGGAGAGAACACAGATACGCAGTATTTT. This encodes CASSEARAGENTDTQYF.

The chain links TRBV7-2 to TRBJ1-5; D perhaps matches TRBD1 (5 bases). V dropped 5 bases and J dropped 2 bases, with 10 bases sitting between them. CDR1 is SGHTA and CDR2 is FQGNSA in the germline V gene. This CDR3 spans 14 amino acids. CDR3 sequence (DNA): TGTGCCAGCAGCGGGGACTCCCGCAATCAGCCCCAGCATTTT. Amino acids: CASSGDSRNQPQHF.

The chain is built from TRBV19 and TRBJ1-2; TRBD1 might be the D (5 bases). The V end lost 8 bases, the J end lost 5 bases, and 21 bases lay between the germline ends. The CDR3 covers 15 residues. Per the germline V gene, CDR1 is LNHDA and CDR2 is SQIVND (reference sequence). Written as DNA, the CDR3 is TGTGCCAGTCTTCGGGGGGTACTGGCGTTTTATGGCTACACCTTC. Translating gives CASLRGVLAFYGYTF.

CDR3 in DNA: TGCGCCAGCAGCTTGGCCTGGCTAGCTCGGGACACCGGGGAGCTGTTTTTT. This encodes CASSLAWLARDTGELFF. V and J are TRBV5-1 and TRBJ2-2, with a tentative D call TRBD2 (5 bases). This CDR3 spans 17 amino acids. Trimming pared 0 bases from V and 3 bases from J, leaving 15 bases between. CDR1 and CDR2 from the germline V gene are SGHRS and YFSETQ.

The rearrangement uses TRBV4-3 and TRBJ1-1; 7 positions agree with TRBD1. Germline trimming cut 4 bases from V and 4 bases from J; bases unmatched to any gene: 3. CDR1 is LGHNA and CDR2 is YSLEER in the germline V gene. This CDR3 is built from 13 residues. The CDR3 protein is CASSRQGSTEAFF. The CDR3 coding sequence is TGCGCCAGCAGCCGACAGGGTTCCACTGAAGCTTTCTTT.

The chain couples TRBV7-6 to TRBJ2-1; the D gene is possibly TRBD2 (6 bases). V lost 5 bases and J lost 7, with 21 bases in between. The CDR3 runs to 16 residues. The V gene's germline CDR1 is SGHVS and CDR2 FNYEAQ. This CDR3 reads CASSRSGDFAGNEQFF. DNA of the CDR3: TGTGCCAGCAGCCGTAGCGGAGACTTCGCGGGGAATGAGCAGTTCTTC.

CDR3 sequence reads: CASSQGDRGKNQPQHF. Here the CDR3 DNA reads TGTGCCAGCAGCCAAGGGGACAGGGGAAAGAATCAGCCCCAGCATTTT. The gene calls are TRBV7-2 and TRBJ1-5; 10 bases align to TRBD1. This CDR3 is built from 16 residues. J gave up 4 bases and V 5 bases, and 8 bases lay outside the gene matches. CDR1 and CDR2 (germline): SGHTA, FQGNSA.

The chain combines TRBV6-4 with TRBJ1-2; D is uncertain. Germline CDR1 is MRHNA and CDR2 is SNTAGT. CDR3 size: 14 residues. Trimming removed 0 bases from V and 8 bases from J, with 13 bases in between. For the CDR3, the DNA is TGTGCCAGCAGTGACTCACTAGACCGGGGAGGCTACACCTTC. Its protein product is CASSDSLDRGGYTF.

J is TRBJ2-5 and V is TRBV5-4; 7 nucleotides line up with TRBD1. Germline-derived CDR1 and CDR2 are SGHNT and YYREEE (reference sequence). There are 14 residues in the CDR3. Germline trimming cut 7 bases from V and 2 bases from J; bases unmatched to any gene: 8. Here the CDR3 DNA reads TGTGCCAGCCGATCACAGGGACAGCAAGAGACCCAGTACTTC. Translated, it gives CASRSQGQQETQYF.

The CDR3 reads CASSVAASGRADTQYF. The CDR3 coding sequence is TGTGCCAGCAGCGTAGCGGCTAGCGGTAGGGCAGATACGCAGTATTTT. The gene calls are TRBV9 and TRBJ2-3; 7 bases match TRBD2. The CDR3 loop spans 16 amino acids. The V gene's germline CDR1 is SGDLS and CDR2 YYNGEE. Germline trimming cut 0 bases from V and 4 bases from J; bases unmatched to any gene: 8.

The chain couples TRBV9 to TRBJ2-1; a weak D match, TRBD2 (6 bases). The germline V gene encodes CDR1 SGDLS and CDR2 YYNGEE. Trimming stripped 4 bases from V and 4 bases from J, with 15 bases between. There are 15 residues in the CDR3. The DNA of the CDR3 is TGTGCCAGCAGCCCCCCGACCGGGACTTACAATGAGCAGTTCTTC. Translating gives CASSPPTGTYNEQFF.

The chain combines TRBV5-6 with TRBJ1-5; D call uncertain. Germline assignment: CDR1 SGHDT and CDR2 YYEEEE. The CDR3 length is 13 residues. Trimming removed 4 bases at V and 5 bases at J, with 10 bases between. This CDR3 reads CASSRYSDQPQHF. CDR3 nucleotides: TGTGCCAGCAGCCGGTACTCGGATCAGCCCCAGCATTTT.

The rearrangement uses TRBV28 and TRBJ2-1; 9 nucleotides align to TRBD1. The CDR3 has 16 amino acids. The J segment lost 3 bases and the V segment lost 6 bases, leaving 9 bases of the junction unmatched. Germline-derived CDR1 and CDR2 are MDHEN and SYDVKM. CDR3 in amino acids: CASRPPGQGYYNEQFF. Written as DNA, the CDR3 is TGTGCCAGCAGACCCCCGGGACAGGGCTACTACAATGAGCAGTTCTTC.

J is TRBJ1-5 and V is TRBV5-6; unclear D gene. The V end lost 0 bases, the J end lost 1 base, and 8 bases lay between the germline ends. Germline V gives CDR1 SGHDT, CDR2 YYEEEE. CDR3 length equals 15 residues. In nucleotides, the CDR3 is TGTGCCAGCAGCTTGGTTACAGAGAGCAATCAGCCCCAGCATTTT. This translates into CASSLVTESNQPQHF.

This rearrangement joins TRBV19 to TRBJ1-2, with D hard to call. The CDR3 sequence is 13 residues long. The V end lost 4 bases, the J end lost 2 bases, and 8 bases lay between the germline ends. Germline loops: CDR1 LNHDA, CDR2 SQIVND (reference sequence). CDR3 DNA sequence: TGTGCCAGTAGTACGACACGAAACTATGGCTACACCTTC. Protein product: CASSTTRNYGYTF. Full variable domain (remainder filled in from reference TRBV19 and TRBJ1-2): DGGITQSPKYLFRKEGQNVTLSCEQNLNHDAMYWYRQDPGQGLRLIYYSQIVNDFQKGDIAEGYSVSREKKESFPLTVTSAQKNPTAFYLCASSTTRNYGYTFGSGTRLTVV.

The chain has TRBV19 and TRBJ2-7; TRBD1 matches at 8 bases. J lost 3 bases, V lost 5 bases, and 6 bases had no gene match. The CDR3 covers 14 residues. The germline V gene encodes CDR1 LNHDA and CDR2 SQIVND (reference sequence). CDR3 bases: TGTGCCAGTAGTCCCGGGACAGGATACTACGAGCAGTACTTC. It specifies CASSPGTGYYEQYF.

V gene TRBV19 combines with J gene TRBJ1-1; 8 bases match TRBD1. The CDR3 is 15 residues long. Germline assignment: CDR1 LNHDA and CDR2 SQIVND (reference sequence). V lost 7 bases and J lost 5; bases outside the gene matches: 12. The CDR3 DNA is TGTGCCAGTATTCTTTCCGGACAGGGAAGGACTGAAGCTTTCTTT. Its protein product is CASILSGQGRTEAFF.

The chain links TRBV2 to TRBJ1-1; 7 bases are a match to TRBD1. The V gene end was trimmed by 11 bases and the J gene end by 3 bases; junction bases not matched to a gene: 21. This CDR3 has 17 amino acids. Germline lookup yields CDR1 SNHLY and CDR2 FYNNEI. CDR3 sequence: CAGPRSLAGGLYTEAFF. The DNA for the CDR3 is TGTGCCGGCCCCCGCTCCCTGGCAGGGGGTTTGTACACTGAAGCTTTCTTT.